This entry features one T cell receptor beta chain sequence. In this sample, this clonotype turned up a few times. There is no known antigen for this receptor. Base qualities are not provided; no much larger clone lies one nucleotide away. For repertoire sequencing, the TCR beta CDR3 regions were amplified from RNA transcripts. A first-round RT-PCR used HTBI primers with the Qiagen OneStep RT-PCR kit, followed by a second-round multiplex PCR, size selection and purification. Sequencing of the libraries was carried out on an Illumina HiSeq2000 in paired-end mode with 100 bp reads. Per the original workflow: SOAPnuke was used to process the reads, removing any read that contained adapters or uncalled bases, had a mean Phred below 15, or lacked an exact match to the constant primer or identifier. High-quality paired reads were merged with COPE v1.2.5. Unique nucleotide sequences were defined as clonotypes and aligned to IMGT TRB V, D and J references using MiTCR v1.1. Analysis was restricted to V-J combinations with a frequency above 0.0001, which covered roughly 99% of repertoires. For each V-J combination, a TCR clonal expansion and chaos score was defined as the ratio of F50 clonal expansion to chaos observed in the TCRdist matrix. Welch's t-statistics and random forest were used to reduce the features to about a dozen V-J combinations, which were then used as input to a naive Bayes classifier. Thyroid-blood repertoire similarity was quantified with the Morisita-Horn index. TCRdb trimmed the raw reads at Q25, called clones with MiXCR and kept productive beta chains. Rows are unified per CDR3 protein, each entry keeping the most common DNA and genes. The V and J calls, along with clone size, are taken from TCRdb and not from the paper's own processing. The sample records over a million distinct CDR3 sequences, about 40% of which are singletons. The biggest ten clones account for roughly 11% of the sample.

This specimen comes from a study of Graves' ophthalmopathy and Graves' hyperthyroidism (dated by TCRdb to the late 2010s). At the level of the whole study: Hyperthyroidism was defined as stable when no progression to ophthalmopathy occurred within 18 months of follow-up. The study used TCR beta repertoire signatures to distinguish Graves' ophthalmopathy from Graves' hyperthyroidism and to predict progression to ophthalmopathy. In total, 135 blood samples were TCR-sequenced: fewer than 50 ophthalmopathy, about 75 hyperthyroidism and roughly 17 hyperthyroidism-to-ophthalmopathy patients. To explore V-J signatures distinguishing ophthalmopathy from hyperthyroidism, a discovery set of 100 patients (about 44 ophthalmopathy, around 55 stable hyperthyroidism) was enrolled. An independent validation cohort was composed of 18 hyperthyroidism patients and 15 to 17 patients who later progressed from hyperthyroidism to ophthalmopathy. T-cell repertoires of thyroid tissue and blood were compared in several hyperthyroidism patients. Following sample collection, hyperthyroidism patients were given methimazole at a starting dose of 30 mg daily, and ophthalmopathy patients were given high-dose intravenous methylprednisolone. The research as a whole found: Sample size was not statistically predetermined, and group allocation was not concealed from the investigators. In validation, the model predicted ophthalmopathy progression with about 70% sensitivity and roughly 78% specificity; more than ten predicted patients were CT-confirmed with GO in a median of approximately six months. The 13-signature model separated ophthalmopathy from stable hyperthyroidism with 85% to 90% sensitivity and around 81% specificity in cross-validation, and 80%/75% in the test set. Most expanded thyroid clonotypes with a frequency above 0.001 also appeared in blood, which suggests that blood repertoires may reflect the immune response in the thyroid.

Patients with hyperthyroidism were aged 18 to 65 years, had been newly diagnosed, and had a disease duration of less than 2 months. Patients were excluded if they had other autoimmune diseases, uncontrolled infections, pregnancy or lactation. Clinical symptoms, serum thyroxine, TRAb, thyroid ultrasound and orbital computed tomography formed the basis of the diagnosis. Total RNA was extracted using Trizol reagent, and RNA quality was checked on an Agilent 2100 Bioanalyzer. The sample taken for sequencing was peripheral blood or thyroid tissue (not recorded which). The clonotype originates from an adult man with Graves' hyperthyroidism.

At the DNA level, the sequence is TGTGCCATCATGGGACAGGGGGCCGAGCAGTACTTC. It is translated as CAIMGQGAEQYF. The chain was built from TRBV10-3 and TRBJ2-7; 12 bases in between match TRBD1. Unmatched junction bases come to 1, with V trimmed by 7 bases and J by 6 bases. The CDR1 and CDR2 encoded by the germline V gene are ENHRY and SYGVKD. The CDR3 has 12 amino acids, counting the end cysteine and phenylalanine. This entry keeps only the CDR3 DNA: 36 bases, framed from base 1.